This TCR beta chain stems from a study of blood T cells in healthy people across ages. Study-level findings and limits: Age showed a roughly linear inverse relationship with TCR beta diversity per million T cells. In long-lived donors, naive CD4+ cell counts and diversity exceeded those of aged donors.

Details on this clonotype: Antigen: not known.

Per germline, CDR1 SQVTM and CDR2 ANQGSEA. V gave up 4 bases and J gave up 4 bases; unmatched junction bases: 6. The CDR3 has 14 amino acids. Primers used in a second PCR of about 6 to 11 cycles were a sample-barcoded 5' primer and a J-beta primer mix. One entry per CDR3 protein, called by TCRdb with MiXCR from the 5' RACE reads. The sample shows about 640,000 distinct CDR3 sequences, less than 45% of them seen only once. This clonotype was sampled from an elderly man in good health. Sequencing was carried out using blood. V usage is TRBV29-1 and J usage is TRBJ1-1, with TRBD1 matching 10 bases. The CDR3, as DNA: TGCAGCGTTGCGACAGGGGGCTCGGGCACTGAAGCTTTCTTT. Its protein is CSVATGGSGTEAFF.